The sequence of this T cell receptor (beta chain) was determined in a study of blood T cell repertoires in COVID-19. Study details: Collection of acute and convalescent COVID-19 samples took place in the United States, Italy and Spain. PBMCs, B-cell-depleted T cells, or T cells were the source of the cDNA or gDNA that made up the material.

J was trimmed by 5 bases and V by 1 base; bases with no gene match: 21. CDR3 size: 19 residues. Germline-derived CDR1 and CDR2 are SGHRS and YFSETQ. Authors' processing steps: Cell counts per sample came from amplifying reference gene primers. TCRdb's table, derived via immunoSEQ multiplex PCR, lists solely in-frame clones and lacks some. V, J and clone size are taken as reported in that table, and D and trimming were inferred from the DNA itself. The sample holds about 110,000 clones, just over 85% seen once. Sequenced material: peripheral blood. This TCR was recovered from a human donor in a cohort sampled during active COVID-19. The gene calls are TRBV5-1 and TRBJ2-7; 7 positions match TRBD2. The CDR3 here is CASSLMGWGGWFGANEQYF. CDR3 sequence (DNA): TGCGCCAGCAGCTTGATGGGGTGGGGAGGGTGGTTTGGTGCGAACGAGCAGTACTTC.